The next 30 T cell receptor beta chains were all read from a single sample in a study of early T cells in non-severe SARS-CoV-2 infection. Each CDR3 protein is one row after TCRdb ran MiXCR on the 5' RACE reads. Among tens of thousands of distinct CDR3 sequences listed, around 15% were seen once. The source material was whole blood. The receptor source for this set is an adult who was a healthcare worker with PCR-confirmed SARS-CoV-2 infection or an uninfected control (not recorded which).

There are a few counts of this clonotype. The chain recombines TRBV29-1 with TRBJ2-7, with 9 bases identical to TRBD1. V shed 7 bases and J 6 bases; nucleotides not matched to a gene: 4. The CDR3 is 11 amino acids. Germline loops: CDR1 SQVTM, CDR2 ANQGSEA. CDR3 DNA: TGCAGCGCCCGACAGGGGGTCGAGCAGTACTTC. Its translation is CSARQGVEQYF.

This clonotype occurred many times. This chain uses TRBV28 with TRBJ2-5; no reliable D call. Germline values: CDR1 MDHEN, CDR2 SYDVKM. V lost 2 bases, J lost 5 bases, and 6 bases lay in between. The CDR3 totals 12 residues. The DNA of the CDR3 is TGTGCCAGCAGTTTAGAGATTGAGACCCAGTACTTC. This encodes CASSLEIETQYF.

This clonotype has only a few counts. The chain joins TRBV6-6 to TRBJ2-1; D remains unclear. Germline CDR1 is MNHNY and CDR2 is SVGAGI (reference sequence). The germline V and J ends were trimmed by 0 bases and 6 bases, with 6 bases remaining between them. CDR3 length: 13 residues. The CDR3: CASSYSESNEQFF. DNA of the CDR3: TGTGCCAGCAGTTACTCGGAGAGCAATGAGCAGTTCTTC.

As concerns this clonotype: A read error may be the cause here, since a much bigger clone is one base away. The V gene is TRBV7-2, the J gene TRBJ2-7, with D possibly TRBD1 on 5 matching bases. Per germline, CDR1 SGHTA and CDR2 FQGNSA. The length of the CDR3 is 14 residues. The CDR3: CASSSSGRVYERYF. The CDR3, as DNA: TGTGCCAGCAGCTCTTCCGGCAGGGTATACGAGCGGTACTTC. Using reference TRBV7-2 and TRBJ2-7 for the parts outside the CDR3, the full variable domain is GAGVSQSPSNKVTEKGKDVELRCDPISGHTALYWYRQSLGQGLEFLIYFQGNSAPDKSGLPSDRFSAERTGGSVSTLTIQRTQQEDSAVYLCASSSSGRVYERYFGPGTRLTVT.

This clonotype was detected ten times or more. The chain employs TRBV20-1 and TRBJ2-1, with TRBD2 matching over 8 bases. The length of the CDR3 is 15 residues. CDR1 and CDR2 (germline): DFQATT, SNEGSKA (reference sequence). V shed 3 bases, J shed 0 bases, and the junction held 4 bases outside the gene matches. DNA for the CDR3: TGCAGTGCTAGGCGCGGGGGGAGCTCCTACAATGAGCAGTTCTTC. Its protein is CSARRGGSSYNEQFF.

V gene TRBV19 combines with J gene TRBJ1-5, with TRBD1 identical over 9 bases. J gave up 4 bases and V 5 bases, and 9 bases lay outside the gene matches. The length of the CDR3 is 16 residues. Germline V gene sequence: CDR1 LNHDA, CDR2 SQIVND (reference sequence). The CDR3 reads CASSPTGGYGNQPQHF. CDR3 bases: TGTGCCAGTAGTCCCACAGGGGGCTATGGAAATCAGCCCCAGCATTTT.

This clonotype was observed at least ten times. The chain recombines TRBV20-1 with TRBJ2-3; no clear D gene. Looked up from germline, CDR1 is DFQATT and CDR2 is SNEGSKA (reference sequence). CDR3 length: 12 amino acids. V lost 5 bases and J 6 bases, leaving 12 bases between the germline ends. The CDR3 reads CSARKVADTQYF. CDR3 in DNA: TGCAGTGCTCGGAAGGTGGCTGATACGCAGTATTTT.

This sequence joins TRBV7-9 and TRBJ2-5, with D possibly TRBD2 on 5 matching bases. CDR1 and CDR2 from the germline V gene are SEHNR and FQNEAQ (reference sequence). Trimming left V 1 base short and J 1 base short, with 10 bases between. The CDR3 contains 15 residues. The CDR3 bases are TGTGCCAGCAGCTTAGGGGCAGGACTCCAAGAGACCCAGTACTTC. It specifies CASSLGAGLQETQYF.

This clonotype was detected many times. The chain couples TRBV20-1 to TRBJ2-1; TRBD2 matches 7 bases. V dropped 3 bases and J dropped 9; count of bases not matched to a gene: 11. CDR1 is DFQATT, CDR2 SNEGSKA, per germline (reference sequence). The CDR3 loop spans 14 amino acids. The CDR3 is CSAREGRGYGEQFF. The DNA for the CDR3 is TGCAGTGCTAGGGAAGGGCGGGGGTACGGTGAGCAGTTCTTC.

Worth noting for this clonotype: A clone one base away is much larger, so this may be a read error. The rearrangement joins TRBV11-2 to TRBJ2-5; 7 bases fit TRBD2. In germline, CDR1 is SGHAT, CDR2 FQNNGV. This CDR3 is 13 amino acids long. Trimming removed 9 bases from V and 4 bases from J; junction bases left unmatched: 8. This CDR3 is CASSTGGAETQYF. The CDR3 region has the DNA TGTGCCAGTTCCACGGGAGGAGCAGAGACCCAGTACTTC.

The chain uses TRBV12-3 or TRBV12-4 and TRBJ2-4; perhaps D is TRBD1 or TRBD2 (5 bases each). The germline V and J ends were trimmed by 5 bases and 2 bases, with 22 bases remaining between them. The CDR3 consists of 18 residues. For the CDR3, the DNA is TGTGCCAGCAGTCCCGATCTGGGGGTGGGATCGTCCAAAAACATTCAGTACTTC. Protein: CASSPDLGVGSSKNIQYF.

This clonotype has a count of ten or more. The V and J genes are TRBV11-2 and TRBJ2-1, with 8 bases matching TRBD2. V was pared by 4 bases and J by 3 bases, with 8 bases of the junction left unmatched. Germline assignment: CDR1 SGHAT and CDR2 FQNNGV. This CDR3 has 16 amino acids. CDR3 DNA: TGTGCCAGCAGCTCTAGAGCGGGAGAGGGCTACAATGAGCAGTTCTTC. This gives the protein CASSSRAGEGYNEQFF.

V is TRBV12-3 or TRBV12-4 and J is TRBJ2-6; D unresolved. The CDR3 spans 16 residues. Trimming left V 5 bases short and J 6 bases short, with 17 bases between. The DNA for the CDR3 is TGTGCCAGCAGTCTGAGGCAGCCCTCAGAGGCCAACGTCCTGACTTTC. It specifies CASSLRQPSEANVLTF.

The rearrangement links TRBV6-4 to TRBJ2-3; maybe TRBD2 (5 bases). The V end was cut by 5 bases, the J end by 10 bases, with 16 bases between. Per the germline V gene, CDR1 is MRHNA and CDR2 is SNTAGT. This CDR3 has 13 residues. The CDR3 DNA follows: TGTGCCAGCAGTAATGGGTTACTAGGTGCGCAGTATTTT. Encoded protein: CASSNGLLGAQYF.

There are many counts of this clonotype. This chain links TRBV7-9 with TRBJ2-5; D is undetermined. The germline V gene has CDR1 SEHNR and CDR2 FQNEAQ (reference sequence). V dropped 0 bases and J dropped 4 bases, with 12 bases sitting between them. This CDR3 contains 15 residues. The CDR3 is CASSLAAEAPETQYF. The DNA of the CDR3 is TGTGCCAGCAGCTTAGCGGCTGAGGCCCCAGAGACCCAGTACTTC.

This clonotype was recorded a few times. This chain connects TRBV11-2 to TRBJ2-7; 13 bases fit TRBD2. This CDR3 spans 14 amino acids. The germline gives CDR1 SGHAT, CDR2 FQNNGV. V was pared by 6 bases and J by 7 bases, with 6 bases of the junction left unmatched. CDR3 region: CASRSLAGGREQYF. The CDR3 bases are TGTGCCAGCAGGTCACTAGCGGGAGGGAGGGAGCAGTACTTC.

This clonotype was found a few times. The chain uses TRBV7-9 and TRBJ2-2; a weak D match, TRBD1 (5 bases). Trimming removed 5 bases at V and 5 bases at J, with 12 bases between. CDR1 is SEHNR and CDR2 is FQNEAQ in the germline V gene (reference sequence). The CDR3 length is 14 residues. The CDR3 is CASSPRAGTGELFF. The CDR3 DNA sequence: TGTGCCAGCAGCCCGCGCGCAGGGACCGGGGAGCTGTTTTTT.

This chain uses TRBV5-1 with TRBJ2-1; TRBD2 matches 8 bases. V was clipped by 6 bases and J by 6 bases; unmatched bases: 2. CDR1 is SGHRS and CDR2 is YFSETQ in the germline V gene. CDR3 length: 12 amino acids. Written as DNA, the CDR3 is TGCGCCAGCACCGGGGGGGTCAATGAGCAGTTCTTC. Amino acid sequence: CASTGGVNEQFF.

V and J are TRBV12-3 or TRBV12-4 and TRBJ1-2; unclear D gene. The ends were cut back, 2 bases at V and 6 bases at J, with 10 bases in the middle. The CDR3 contains 13 residues. The CDR3 spells CASSLRAGDGYTF. CDR3 nucleotide sequence: TGTGCCAGCAGTTTACGGGCTGGGGATGGCTACACCTTC.

Of note for this clonotype: Possible read error: a much larger clone is one base away. CDR3 nucleotide sequence: TGTGGCAGCAGCTTAGCGGGGGTTACGGAGCAGTACTTC. Translating it yields CGSSLAGVTEQYF. This rearrangement joins TRBV7-6 to TRBJ2-7, with TRBD2 matching over 9 bases. The V gene's germline CDR1 is SGHVS and CDR2 FNYEAQ. The CDR3 consists of 13 residues.

V is TRBV7-2 and J is TRBJ2-3, with D unresolved. V was cut by 2 bases and J by 3 bases, with 12 bases left in between. This CDR3 region has 15 residues. Germline CDR1 SGHTA, CDR2 FQGNSA. The CDR3 sequence is CASSLWGMGTDTQYF. In DNA, the CDR3 is TGTGCCAGCAGCTTATGGGGAATGGGGACAGATACGCAGTATTTT.

This chain connects TRBV6-1 to TRBJ2-7; TRBD1 agrees at 8 bases. Unmatched junction bases numbered 3, after V lost 6 bases and J lost 2 bases. The germline gives CDR1 MNHNS, CDR2 SASEGT. There are 13 residues in the CDR3. CDR3: CASRRGQAYEQYF. CDR3 coding DNA: TGTGCCAGCAGGCGGGGACAGGCCTACGAGCAGTACTTC.

The chain uses TRBV7-3 and TRBJ2-1, with a tentative D call TRBD2 (6 bases). The germline V gene encodes CDR1 SGHTA and CDR2 FQGTGA. CDR3 length: 15 residues. The ends were cut back, 5 bases at V and 4 bases at J, with 15 bases in the middle. Here the CDR3 reads CASSPEAGLYNEQFF. CDR3 in DNA: TGTGCCAGCAGCCCAGAGGCGGGGTTGTACAATGAGCAGTTCTTC.

This clonotype has a handful of counts. The chain uses TRBV29-1 and TRBJ1-5, with 8 bases aligning to TRBD1. The germline V gene has CDR1 SQVTM and CDR2 ANQGSEA. V shed 2 bases, J shed 3 bases, and the junction held 3 bases outside the gene matches. The CDR3 contains 14 residues. The DNA for the CDR3 is TGCAGCGTTGAAAGGACAGGGATCAATCAGCCCCAGCATTTT. The encoded protein is CSVERTGINQPQHF.

This clonotype was seen many times. J is TRBJ1-2 and V is TRBV12-3 or TRBV12-4, with D uncertain. The CDR3 covers 14 residues. V was cut by 10 bases and J by 0 bases, with 15 bases left in between. In nucleotides, the CDR3 is TGTGCCACTGGTCCAGTCGATACTAACTATGGCTACACCTTC. It is translated as CATGPVDTNYGYTF.

This clonotype was counted at least ten times. The chain uses TRBV29-1 and TRBJ1-2, with a tentative D call TRBD1 (5 bases). Germline V gene lookup returns CDR1 SQVTM and CDR2 ANQGSEA. This CDR3 spans 11 amino acids. Between the trimmed V and J ends, which lost 8 bases and 6 bases, there was a span of 13 bases. DNA of the CDR3: TGCAGCCTAGAGGGGAATGATGGCTACACCTTC. Amino acids: CSLEGNDGYTF.

V is TRBV11-2 and J is TRBJ2-5; D not resolved. Germline loops: CDR1 SGHAT, CDR2 FQNNGV. V lost 2 bases and J 4 bases, leaving 11 bases between the germline ends. The CDR3 consists of 14 residues. CDR3 DNA sequence: TGTGCCAGCAGCTTAAGAACGAACGCAGAGACCCAGTACTTC. Protein sequence: CASSLRTNAETQYF.

Only a few counts were recorded for this clonotype. One junction end does not reproduce the germline sequence, and a read error may be involved. V is TRBV13 and J is TRBJ2-2; 8 bases align to TRBD2. CDR1 and CDR2 from the germline V gene are PRHDT and FYEKMQ (reference sequence). The CDR3 loop spans 17 amino acids. The DNA of the CDR3 is TGTGCCAGCAGCCTAGGGCTAGCGGGTTTGAACACCGGGGAGCTGTTTTTT. It specifies CASSLGLAGLNTGELFF. Full variable domain (remainder filled in from reference TRBV13 and TRBJ2-2): AAGVIQSPRHLIKEKRETATLKCYPIPRHDTVYWYQQGPGQDPQFLISFYEKMQSDKGSIPDRFSAQQFSDYHSELNMSSLELGDSALYFCASSLGLAGLNTGELFFGEGSRLTVL.

This clonotype was counted between two and nine times. V usage is TRBV4-1 and J usage is TRBJ1-5; the D is unclear. The germline CDR1 and CDR2 sequences are MGHRA and YSYEKL. Trimming took off 0 bases at V and 3 bases at J, with 12 bases between the two ends. This CDR3 region has 16 residues. CDR3 in amino acids: CASSQDFRQINQPQHF. CDR3 coding DNA: TGCGCCAGCAGCCAAGATTTCAGGCAAATCAATCAGCCCCAGCATTTT.

This clonotype has a handful of counts. The chain carries TRBV6-5 and TRBJ2-2; TRBD2 might be the D (6 bases). Germline CDR1 and CDR2: MNHEY and SVGAGI. V was cut by 5 bases and J by 8 bases, with 12 bases left in between. This CDR3 is built from 13 residues. The CDR3 spells CASSQRERGELFF. The CDR3 nucleotides are TGTGCCAGCAGTCAACGGGAGAGGGGGGAGCTGTTTTTT.